Listed here is a single T cell receptor (beta chain). What it recognizes is unknown. The CDR3 has 15 amino acids. V shed 3 bases and J 2 bases; nucleotides not matched to a gene: 8. The germline CDR1 and CDR2 sequences are DFQATT and SNEGSKA (reference sequence). The data belong to a study of CD8+CD57+ T cells in acquired aplastic anemia. Background on the study: DNA from sorted CD4+ and CD8+ cells averaged around 3.5 ug. Whole-study results and caveats: Patients and controls shared 25 to 30 CD8+ CDR3 sequences, which appeared highly expressed in patients and within their immunodominant clones. Patients versus controls showed no significant CD8+ Simpson's diversity difference.

Profiles of TCR beta VDJ and CDR3 were generated from a genomic DNA template. TCRdb redid the calling of the reads with MiXCR, one entry per CDR3 protein. The sample lists 250,000 to 300,000 distinct CDR3 sequences, 55% to 65% seen once, with 8% in the top ten. The sample comprised sorted CD4+, CD8+, or CD8+CD57+ T cells (not recorded which) from PBMCs. This TCR derives from a human donor with severe aplastic anemia or a healthy control (not recorded which). The chain has TRBV20-1 and TRBJ2-7, with 9 bases identical to TRBD1. The CDR3 DNA is TGCAGTGCTAGGTCGGACAGGGGAGCTACCTACGAGCAGTACTTC. Translated, it gives CSARSDRGATYEQYF.